This T cell receptor beta chain was captured by sequencing in a study of cytomegalovirus exposure and HLA in healthy donors. Study-level background: Earlier findings included about 120 million unique TCR beta sequences obtained from about 180 million T cells.

V was shortened by 0 bases and J by 2 bases, with 7 bases between the two germline ends. Looked up from germline, CDR1 is MDHEN and CDR2 is SYDVKM. The CDR3 covers 14 residues. Worth noting for this clone: The antigen remains unidentified.

Overall study findings and caveats: Later findings reportedly placed an Asian-associated ancestry cluster below the roughly 660-donor mean for N-insertions. Earlier analysis looked at TCR beta V segments, and most were productive about 87% or about 30% of the time.

Healthy bone marrow donors made up the donor group. PCR primers comprised 60 Vbeta and 13 Jbeta primers. Produced via immunoSEQ multiplex PCR; TCRdb's table is partial and in-frame only. Here the sample spans roughly 170,000 clones, just over 75% being singletons. J is TRBJ1-2 and V is TRBV28; possibly TRBD1 for D (5 bases). Sequencing used PBMCs. The TCR originated in a woman younger than 45 in good health and CMV-seropositive. CDR3 bases: TGTGCCAGCAGTTTATGGGGGCGGAACTATGGCTACACCTTC. This gives the protein CASSLWGRNYGYTF.